The 30 T cell receptor beta chains below were found in one sample sequenced in a study of blood T cell repertoires in COVID-19. Only in-frame clones appear in the TCRdb table, and some are missing; sequencing was by immunoSEQ multiplex PCR. The data hold under 250,000 clones, with less than 90% observed a single time. Sample: peripheral blood. The receptors were gathered from a man between 60 and 70 years old with acute or convalescent COVID-19.

This clone was observed a few times. The CDR3 sequence is CAGGTGINNSPLHF. The CDR3 coding sequence is TGTGCCGGAGGGACGGGGATTAATAATTCACCCCTCCACTTT. This chain joins TRBV30 and TRBJ1-6; maybe TRBD1 (5 bases). V dropped 8 bases and J dropped 5 bases, with 16 bases sitting between them. CDR3 length equals 14 residues. The germline CDR1 and CDR2 sequences are GTSNPN and SVGIG (reference sequence).

The V and J genes are TRBV5-1 and TRBJ2-1; 9 nucleotides align to TRBD1. The V gene's germline CDR1 is SGHRS and CDR2 YFSETQ. The CDR3 loop spans 15 amino acids. V was pared by 4 bases and J by 3 bases, with 5 bases of the junction left unmatched. This CDR3 is CASSKTGGFYNEQFF. The CDR3 coding sequence is TGCGCCAGCAGCAAAACAGGGGGCTTCTACAATGAGCAGTTCTTC.

This rearrangement joins TRBV6-2 or TRBV6-3 to TRBJ2-3, with 9 nucleotides matching TRBD2. From germline, CDR1 is MNHEY and CDR2 SVGEGT. V was clipped by 4 bases and J by 3 bases; unmatched bases: 14. The CDR3 runs to 18 residues. The CDR3 sequence: CASSSVLSGSSETDTQYF. The CDR3 DNA sequence: TGTGCCAGCAGTTCGGTCCTTAGCGGGAGCTCAGAAACAGATACGCAGTATTTT.

The gene calls are TRBV14 and TRBJ2-7; weak D call: TRBD2 (5 bases). V lost 4 bases and J 6 bases, leaving 16 bases between the germline ends. The CDR3 totals 14 residues. Germline lookup yields CDR1 SGHDN and CDR2 FVKESK. The CDR3 sequence is CASSPWTSQPEQYF. For the CDR3, the DNA is TGTGCCAGCAGCCCCTGGACTTCGCAGCCCGAGCAGTACTTC.

V and J are TRBV6-5 and TRBJ2-7; unclear D gene. The CDR3 length is 14 residues. Trimming cost V 4 bases and J 0 bases, with 10 bases left between them. Germline-derived CDR1 and CDR2 are MNHEY and SVGAGI. The CDR3 loop reads CASSSTGSSYEQYF. The CDR3 bases are TGTGCCAGCAGTTCTACGGGTAGCTCCTACGAGCAGTACTTC.

The chain links TRBV7-2 to TRBJ1-2; 7 bases align to TRBD1. J lost 1 base, V lost 4 bases, and 3 bases had no gene match. The CDR3 runs 14 residues. Germline loops: CDR1 SGHTA, CDR2 FQGNSA. CDR3 protein: CASSSQGFNYGYTF. DNA for the CDR3: TGTGCCAGCAGCTCACAGGGGTTTAACTATGGCTACACCTTC. Together with reference TRBV7-2 and TRBJ1-2, the CDR3 gives the full variable domain: GAGVSQSPSNKVTEKGKDVELRCDPISGHTALYWYRQSLGQGLEFLIYFQGNSAPDKSGLPSDRFSAERTGGSVSTLTIQRTQQEDSAVYLCASSSQGFNYGYTFGSGTRLTVV.

The rearrangement uses TRBV5-4 and TRBJ2-3; 7 nucleotides agree with TRBD1. The CDR3 spans 14 residues. V was pared by 0 bases and J by 4 bases, with 2 bases of the junction left unmatched. Germline V gene lookup returns CDR1 SGHNT and CDR2 YYREEE (reference sequence). The CDR3 sequence: CASSLVQGADTQYF. The CDR3 DNA sequence: TGTGCCAGCAGCTTGGTTCAGGGGGCAGATACGCAGTATTTT.

This chain connects TRBV19 to TRBJ1-5; tentatively, D is TRBD1 (5 bases). The germline V and J ends were trimmed by 7 bases and 5 bases, with 21 bases remaining between them. CDR1 and CDR2 from the germline V gene are LNHDA and SQIVND (reference sequence). The CDR3 runs to 16 residues. DNA of the CDR3: TGTGCCAGTACTCTAGGGACTTCTCAAGGCCATCAGCCCCAGCATTTT. Translating gives CASTLGTSQGHQPQHF.

The chain recombines TRBV9 with TRBJ2-7, with 12 bases that match TRBD2. Germline V gene data show CDR1 as SGDLS and CDR2 as YYNGEE. This CDR3 spans 15 amino acids. Unmatched junction bases numbered 8, after V lost 3 bases and J lost 7 bases. Written as DNA, the CDR3 is TGTGCCAGCAGCGACCGGACTAGCGGGGTTGGGGAGCAGTACTTC. Its protein is CASSDRTSGVGEQYF.

This rearrangement joins TRBV9 to TRBJ1-5, with TRBD1 matching 9 bases. Trimming took 4 bases from V and 5 from J; bases not matched to a gene: 4. This CDR3 contains 14 residues. Germline values: CDR1 SGDLS, CDR2 YYNGEE. The CDR3 DNA follows: TGTGCCAGCAGCCTGACAGGGGGTGATCAGCCCCAGCATTTT. This sequence encodes CASSLTGGDQPQHF.

The chain is built from TRBV12-3 or TRBV12-4 and TRBJ2-1, with a possible D match to TRBD2 (5 bases). Deletions cut 2 bases from V and 7 bases from J, with 9 bases between. This CDR3 contains 13 residues. The CDR3 region has the DNA TGTGCCAGCAGTTTAAGACGGAGGAATGAGCAGTTCTTC. Protein sequence: CASSLRRRNEQFF.

The J gene is TRBJ2-1, the V gene TRBV7-3; TRBD2 matches 10 bases. V shed 5 bases and J 5 bases; nucleotides not matched to a gene: 6. Germline-derived CDR1 and CDR2 are SGHTA and FQGTGA. CDR3 size: 15 residues. The chain's CDR3 is CASSQGTSVDNEQFF. Written as DNA, the CDR3 is TGTGCCAGCAGCCAAGGGACTAGCGTTGACAATGAGCAGTTCTTC.

This clone was counted between two and nine times. The chain carries TRBV28 and TRBJ1-2; no firm D call. CDR1 is MDHEN and CDR2 is SYDVKM in the germline V gene. Trimming took 6 bases from V and 0 from J, leaving 14 bases between them. CDR3 length equals 15 residues. CDR3 coding DNA: TGTGCCAGCAGCCTCCCCGGAGGACCTAACTATGGCTACACCTTC. It specifies CASSLPGGPNYGYTF.

This sequence joins TRBV2 and TRBJ2-6; TRBD1 might be the D (5 bases). Looked up from germline, CDR1 is SNHLY and CDR2 is FYNNEI. Trimming removed 7 bases from V and 1 base from J, with 23 bases in between. The CDR3 runs to 19 residues. The CDR3 coding sequence is TGTGCCAGCACGAGTGGCTGGGGCGGCGAAAGATCTGGGGCCAACGTCCTGACTTTC. Amino acids: CASTSGWGGERSGANVLTF.

V usage is TRBV27 and J usage is TRBJ1-4; 10 nucleotides line up with TRBD1. The germline gives CDR1 MNHEY, CDR2 SMNVEV (reference sequence). J lost 5 bases, V lost 7 bases, and 7 bases had no gene match. The CDR3 has 15 amino acids. CDR3 protein: CASKEGQGWNEKLFF. CDR3 nucleotide sequence: TGTGCCAGCAAGGAGGGACAGGGGTGGAATGAAAAACTGTTTTTT.

The V gene is TRBV5-1, the J gene TRBJ2-1; 8 nucleotides line up with TRBD2. The CDR3 contains 14 residues. After removal of 0 bases from V and 7 bases from J, the junction contained 3 bases not matched to a gene. Germline V gives CDR1 SGHRS, CDR2 YFSETQ. CDR3 sequence (DNA): TGCGCCAGCAGCTTGGCGGGACTAGAAAATGAGCAGTTCTTC. Translating gives CASSLAGLENEQFF.

The rearrangement links TRBV7-3 to TRBJ2-1; TRBD2 matches at 8 bases. This CDR3 has 14 residues. V lost 5 bases, J lost 6 bases, and 6 bases stayed unmatched. Germline CDR1 is SGHTA and CDR2 is FQGTGA. CDR3 DNA: TGTGCCAGCAGCCAGGGACTAGTGATCAATGAGCAGTTCTTC. Protein product: CASSQGLVINEQFF.

The chain carries TRBV24-1 and TRBJ1-1, with TRBD1 matching 8 bases. The CDR3 has 16 residues. Germline assignment: CDR1 KGHDR and CDR2 SFDVKD. Trimming removed 6 bases from V and 5 bases from J; junction bases left unmatched: 13. CDR3 sequence: CATSRPGGAEETEAFF. Written as DNA, the CDR3 is TGTGCCACCAGTAGGCCAGGGGGCGCGGAAGAGACTGAAGCTTTCTTT.

V usage is TRBV28 and J usage is TRBJ1-2; TRBD1 aligns across 7 bases. The V segment lost 6 bases and the J segment 4 bases; nucleotides outside the gene matches: 5. Germline-derived CDR1 and CDR2 are MDHEN and SYDVKM. This CDR3 is built from 13 residues. CDR3 protein: CASRVEGAYGYTF. CDR3 bases: TGTGCCAGCAGGGTCGAGGGGGCCTATGGCTACACCTTC.

The chain combines TRBV5-1 with TRBJ2-1; 16 bases align to TRBD2. Germline V CDR1 and CDR2: SGHRS, YFSETQ. V shed 4 bases and J 7 bases; nucleotides not matched to a gene: 2. The CDR3 loop spans 15 amino acids. CDR3 region: CASSQGLAGGNEQFF. DNA for the CDR3: TGCGCCAGCAGCCAGGGACTAGCGGGAGGGAATGAGCAGTTCTTC.

This chain joins TRBV5-6 and TRBJ2-1; a weak D match, TRBD2 (5 bases). Trimming cost V 3 bases and J 6 bases, with 10 bases left between them. In germline, CDR1 is SGHDT, CDR2 YYEEEE. The CDR3 contains 13 residues. CDR3 coding DNA: TGTGCCAGCAGCTCCGGGAACCCCAATGAGCAGTTCTTC. Its protein product is CASSSGNPNEQFF. The complete variable domain, with remaining parts taken from reference TRBV5-6 and TRBJ2-1, reads DAGVTQSPTHLIKTRGQQVTLRCSPKSGHDTVSWYQQALGQGPQFIFQYYEEEERQRGNFPDRFSGHQFPNYSSELNVNALLLGDSALYLCASSSGNPNEQFFGPGTRLTVL.

The gene calls are TRBV7-3 and TRBJ2-3; D possibly corresponds to TRBD2 (5 bases). Per the germline V gene, CDR1 is SGHTA and CDR2 is FQGTGA. Between the trimmed V and J ends, which lost 5 bases and 7 bases, there was a span of 16 bases. The CDR3 extends over 14 amino acids. CDR3 sequence (DNA): TGTGCCAGCAGCCCAGGTGGCCACGGGAATACGCAGTATTTT. Translation: CASSPGGHGNTQYF.

CDR3 region: CASSGDRVNTGELFF. The CDR3 DNA follows: TGTGCCAGCAGTGGGGACAGGGTTAACACCGGGGAGCTGTTTTTT. The chain links TRBV6-2 or TRBV6-3 to TRBJ2-2; 9 bases align to TRBD1. V shed 5 bases, J shed 2 bases, and the junction held 3 bases outside the gene matches. Germline assignment: CDR1 MNHEY and CDR2 SVGEGT. The CDR3 has 15 amino acids.

This chain links TRBV9 with TRBJ2-7; 13 bases fit TRBD2. The CDR3 is 17 amino acids. Germline CDR1 reads SGDLS; CDR2 reads YYNGEE. The V and J ends lost 3 bases and 5 bases, in that order; junction bases with no gene match: 11. The CDR3 protein is CASSASGLAGVRDEQYF. DNA for the CDR3: TGTGCCAGCAGCGCCTCCGGACTAGCGGGAGTTCGGGACGAGCAGTACTTC.

This chain joins TRBV19 and TRBJ2-3, with D possibly matching TRBD2 (5 bases). Per the germline V gene, CDR1 is LNHDA and CDR2 is SQIVND (reference sequence). Deletions cut 4 bases from V and 4 bases from J, with 15 bases between. This CDR3 contains 15 residues. The CDR3, as DNA: TGTGCCAGTAGTACGGTAGCGCTGACACCAGATACGCAGTATTTT. This codes for CASSTVALTPDTQYF. Combining the CDR3 with reference TRBV19 and TRBJ2-3 gives the whole variable domain DGGITQSPKYLFRKEGQNVTLSCEQNLNHDAMYWYRQDPGQGLRLIYYSQIVNDFQKGDIAEGYSVSREKKESFPLTVTSAQKNPTAFYLCASSTVALTPDTQYFGPGTRLTVL.

J is TRBJ2-7 and V is TRBV6-5, with TRBD2 matching 9 bases. The J segment lost 3 bases and the V segment lost 4 bases, leaving 4 bases of the junction unmatched. The germline CDR1 and CDR2 sequences are MNHEY and SVGAGI. This CDR3 has 14 amino acids. CDR3 nucleotide sequence: TGTGCCAGCAGTTTAGAACTAGCGGGCTACGAGCAGTACTTC. Protein sequence: CASSLELAGYEQYF.

V and J are TRBV6-5 and TRBJ1-5; D gene unclear. Looked up from germline, CDR1 is MNHEY and CDR2 is SVGAGI. The ends were cut back, 2 bases at V and 7 bases at J, with 12 bases in the middle. This CDR3 comprises 14 residues. DNA for the CDR3: TGTGCCAGCAGTTACCGGGGTTCTCGGCAGCCCCAGCATTTT. Translated: CASSYRGSRQPQHF.

This clone was seen only once. The V and J genes are TRBV10-2 and TRBJ2-3; D possibly corresponds to TRBD2 (6 bases). This CDR3 spans 17 amino acids. V was cut by 2 bases and J by 0 bases, with 15 bases left in between. CDR1 and CDR2 from the germline V gene are WSHSY and SAAADI. CDR3 sequence reads: CASSEIASATSTDTQYF. The CDR3, as DNA: TGCGCCAGCAGTGAGATAGCTAGCGCAACTAGCACAGATACGCAGTATTTT.

The V and J genes are TRBV15 and TRBJ1-5, with 12 bases matching TRBD1. The CDR3 length is 16 residues. V gave up 1 base and J gave up 5 bases; unmatched junction bases: 3. CDR1 is LNHNV and CDR2 is YYDKDF in the germline V gene (reference sequence). In DNA, the CDR3 is TGTGCCACCAGCAGAGGGGACAGGGGGCCCGATCAGCCCCAGCATTTT. Amino acids: CATSRGDRGPDQPQHF.

About this clone: A junction boundary mismatches the germline segment, possibly from a read error. The rearrangement joins TRBV2 to TRBJ2-7, with D unclear. CDR3 size: 14 residues. The germline gives CDR1 SNHLY, CDR2 FYNNEI. Here the CDR3 reads CASSEVGPSSEQYF. CDR3 nucleotides: TGTGCCAGCAGTGAAGTTGGCCCTTCCTCCGAGCAGTACTTC.